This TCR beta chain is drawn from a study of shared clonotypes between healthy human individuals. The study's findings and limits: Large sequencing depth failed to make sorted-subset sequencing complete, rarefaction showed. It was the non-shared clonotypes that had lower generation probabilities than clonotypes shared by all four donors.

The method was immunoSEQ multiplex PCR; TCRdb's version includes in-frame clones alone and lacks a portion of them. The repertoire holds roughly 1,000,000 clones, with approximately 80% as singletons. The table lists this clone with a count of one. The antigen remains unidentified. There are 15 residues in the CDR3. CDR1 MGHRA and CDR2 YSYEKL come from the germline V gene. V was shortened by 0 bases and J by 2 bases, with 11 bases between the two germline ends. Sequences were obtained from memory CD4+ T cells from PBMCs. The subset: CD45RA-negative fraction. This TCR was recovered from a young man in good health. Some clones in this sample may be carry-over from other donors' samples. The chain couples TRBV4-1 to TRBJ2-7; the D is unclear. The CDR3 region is CASSQDRAVAYEQYF. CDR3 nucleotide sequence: TGCGCCAGCAGCCAAGATAGGGCAGTAGCCTACGAGCAGTACTTC.